This TCR beta chain was identified in a study of radiotherapy plus CTLA-4 blockade in lung cancer (dated by TCRdb to the late 2010s). With respect to the entire study: Objective responses were observed in approximately 19% of enrolled patients, and disease control was achieved in 31%.

Beyond this particular receptor, the publication reports: Increased serum interferon-beta after radiation, together with early dynamic changes in blood T cell clones, were reported to be the strongest predictors of response. After treatment with radiotherapy and ipilimumab, TCR clones that came from tumors expanded in the peripheral blood.

The study tested focal radiation therapy combined with CTLA-4 blockade (ipilimumab) in patients with chemo-refractory metastatic non-small-cell lung cancer. Library preparation used the immunoSEQ multiplex PCR assay. TCRdb re-hosts the immuneACCESS table, in-frame sequences only. Its copies lack some clones; in the studies checked, an unresolved V gene accounts for under half of them, and the cause for the rest is not known. Across this sample there are about 68,000 clones, with 79% seen only once. The ten largest clones represent roughly 10% of the sample. This clone was recorded at least ten times. The antigen it recognizes is unknown. No clone much larger than this one lies a single base away; base qualities are absent. Spanning cysteine to phenylalanine, the CDR3 consists of 15 amino acids. Just the 45-base CDR3 DNA is kept, in frame starting at base 1. V has 6 bases trimmed and J has 4 bases trimmed; junction bases matching no gene number 8. As encoded in the germline V gene, CDR1 is MNHEY while CDR2 is SVGAGI.

The origin of this receptor is a human donor with non-small cell lung cancer who had a complete response to radiotherapy plus ipilimumab. The chain was built from TRBV6-5 and TRBJ2-1, and 8 junctional nucleotides match TRBD2. The sequenced sample was peripheral blood, obtained from a patient treated with radiotherapy plus ipilimumab. The CDR3 sequence is CASSQFGGGYNEQFF. The nucleotides are TGTGCCAGCAGCCAATTCGGCGGGGGGTACAATGAGCAGTTCTTC.